This T cell receptor (beta chain) was captured in a study of OX40 agonist ivuxolimab in advanced cancers. Concerning the study at large: Ivuxolimab was an agonistic, fully human IgG2 monoclonal antibody directed against OX40 (CD134), a costimulatory receptor. Intravenous ivuxolimab was administered to patients every 2 weeks at six dose levels: 0.01, 0.1, 0.3, 1.5, 3 and 10 mg/kg. Of the roughly 51 patients in dose escalation, some 20 had hepatocellular carcinoma, roughly 15 had melanoma, 9 had renal cell carcinoma and 9 had head and neck cancer. In the dose-escalation cohort, approximately 82% of patients were male, and the mean age was roughly 60 years, with a range of roughly 20 to 80. Prior anti-PD-1, anti-PD-L1 or anti-CTLA-4 therapy was permitted, and checkpoint inhibitors had been received by around 40% of dose-escalation patients. Three dose-escalation patients achieved partial responses, one with hepatocellular carcinoma and two with cutaneous melanoma. Peripheral TCRbeta sequencing aimed to test whether ivuxolimab altered TCR sequence diversity and caused clonal T-cell expansion. The paper describes the monotherapy dose-escalation part (N of about 54 patients) of the phase I trial of ivuxolimab.

Details on this clone: It lacks a known antigen. Base qualities are missing; no much larger clone stands one base away.

What the authors observed across the whole study: After ivuxolimab, more expanded clones were found on average in CD8+ T cells than in CD4+ T cells. Low levels of normalized T-cell clonal expansion were also seen in some nonresponding patients. In the 0.1-3.0 mg/kg groups, partial responders were among the patients with the lowest normalized peripheral clonal expansion, particularly in CD8+ T cells. The antigen specificity of the clonally expanded peripheral T cells was not determined. At doses of 0.1 to 3.0 mg/kg, clonal expansion of both CD4+ and CD8+ blood T cells was observed from baseline to week 6.

The trial excluded patients who had a history of autoimmune disease or who were on systemic immunosuppression. Peripheral blood for TCR sequencing was drawn from every dose cohort at baseline, at cycle 4 day 1 and at cycle 7 day 1. Samples came from an open-label, multicenter, first-in-human phase I dose-escalation trial of ivuxolimab. Adults with locally advanced or metastatic melanoma, renal cell, hepatocellular, or head and neck squamous cell carcinoma were enrolled in the trial. CD4+ and CD8+ T cells were sorted separately from peripheral blood before TCR sequencing. Genomic DNA was extracted from sorted cells for sequencing of the TCRbeta CDR3 region. The immunoSEQ Assay was used to sequence the TCRbeta CDR3 regions. The clones in this table, taken by TCRdb from immuneACCESS, are in-frame only. Not every clone is retained; where verified, under half of the shortfall comes from an unresolved V gene, and the cause of the rest is unknown. The sample table records over 65,000 clones; less than 95% of these occur just once. The biggest ten clones account for about 1.7% of the sample.

Reading the germline V gene gives CDR1 SGDLS and CDR2 YYNGEE. Trimming at the junction amounts to 0 bases on V and 6 bases on J, and the germline ends lie 17 bases apart. Inclusive of the bounding cysteine and phenylalanine, the CDR3 is 16 residues long. The CDR3 DNA has 48 bases and is translated from base 1. Here the chain combines TRBV9 and TRBJ2-3; a tentative D call is TRBD1 (6 bases match). The source material was CD4+ or CD8+ T cells sorted from blood, sampled in a trial of the OX40 agonist ivuxolimab. This clonotype originated in an adult with an advanced solid tumor such as melanoma, head and neck, liver or kidney cancer. The CDR3 is CASSVAGQPVGDTQYF. The nucleotide sequence is given as TGTGCCAGCAGCGTAGCTGGACAGCCGGTGGGGGATACGCAGTATTTT.